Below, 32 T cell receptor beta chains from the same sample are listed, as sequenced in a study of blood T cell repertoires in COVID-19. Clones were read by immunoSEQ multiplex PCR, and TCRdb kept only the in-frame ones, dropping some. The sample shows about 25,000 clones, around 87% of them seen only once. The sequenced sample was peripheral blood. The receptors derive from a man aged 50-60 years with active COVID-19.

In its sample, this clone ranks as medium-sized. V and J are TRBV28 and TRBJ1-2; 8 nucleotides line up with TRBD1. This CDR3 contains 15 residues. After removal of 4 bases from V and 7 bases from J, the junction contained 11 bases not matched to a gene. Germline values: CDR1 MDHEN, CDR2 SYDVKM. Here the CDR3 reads CASSSILSQGGGYTF. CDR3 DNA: TGTGCCAGCAGTTCGATTCTTTCACAGGGGGGTGGCTACACCTTC.

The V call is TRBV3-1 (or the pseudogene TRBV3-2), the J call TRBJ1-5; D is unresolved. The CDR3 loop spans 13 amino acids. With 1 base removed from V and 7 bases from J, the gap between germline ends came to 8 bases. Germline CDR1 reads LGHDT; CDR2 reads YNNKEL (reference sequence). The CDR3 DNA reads TGTGCCAGCAGCCAAGTTGGGGAGCAGCCCCAGCATTTT. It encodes CASSQVGEQPQHF.

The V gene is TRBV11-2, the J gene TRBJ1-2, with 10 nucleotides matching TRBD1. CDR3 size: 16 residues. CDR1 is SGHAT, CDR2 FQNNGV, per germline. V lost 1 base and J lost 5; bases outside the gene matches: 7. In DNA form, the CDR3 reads TGTGCCAGCAGCTTAGGACTTCCGGGACAGGGGTATGGCTACACCTTC. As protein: CASSLGLPGQGYGYTF.

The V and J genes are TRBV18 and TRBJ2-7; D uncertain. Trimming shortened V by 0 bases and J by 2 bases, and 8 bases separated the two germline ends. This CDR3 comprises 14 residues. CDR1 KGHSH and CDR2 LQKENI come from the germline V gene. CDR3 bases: TGTGCCAGCTCACCACCGAACAGACCCTACGAGCAGTACGTC. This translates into CASSPPNRPYEQYV.

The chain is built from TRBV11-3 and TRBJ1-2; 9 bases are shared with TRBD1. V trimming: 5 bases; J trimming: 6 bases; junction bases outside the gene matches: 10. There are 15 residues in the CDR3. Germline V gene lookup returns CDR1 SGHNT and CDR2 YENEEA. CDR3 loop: CASSPGGQGSNGYTF. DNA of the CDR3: TGTGCCAGCAGCCCAGGAGGACAGGGGTCGAATGGCTACACCTTC.

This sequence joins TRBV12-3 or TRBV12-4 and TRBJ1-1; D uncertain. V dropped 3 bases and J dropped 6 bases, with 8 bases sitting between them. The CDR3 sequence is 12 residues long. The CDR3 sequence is CASSLHAAEAFF. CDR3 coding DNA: TGTGCCAGCAGTTTGCACGCGGCTGAAGCTTTCTTT.

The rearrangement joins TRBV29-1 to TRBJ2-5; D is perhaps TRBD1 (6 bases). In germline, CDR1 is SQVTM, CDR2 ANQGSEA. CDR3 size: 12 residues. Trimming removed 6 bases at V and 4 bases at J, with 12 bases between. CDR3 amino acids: CSVRGKGETQYF. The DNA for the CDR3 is TGCAGCGTCAGGGGTAAGGGAGAGACCCAGTACTTC. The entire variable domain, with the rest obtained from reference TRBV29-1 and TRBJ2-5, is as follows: SAVISQKPSRDICQRGTSLTIQCQVDSQVTMMFWYRQQPGQSLTLIATANQGSEATYESGFVIDKFPISRPNLTFSTLTVSNMSPEDSSIYLCSVRGKGETQYFGPGTRLLVL.

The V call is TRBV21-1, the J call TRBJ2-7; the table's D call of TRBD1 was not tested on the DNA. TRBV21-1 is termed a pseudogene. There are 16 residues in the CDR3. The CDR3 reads CASSKVLPGGSYEQYF. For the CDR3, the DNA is TGTGCCAGCAGCAAAGTCTTACCAGGGGGCTCCTACGAGCAGTACTTC.

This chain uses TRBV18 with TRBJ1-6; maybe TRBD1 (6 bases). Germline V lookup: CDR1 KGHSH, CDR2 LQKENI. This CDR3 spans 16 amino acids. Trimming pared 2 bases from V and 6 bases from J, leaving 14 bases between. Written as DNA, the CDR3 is TGTGCCAGCTCACCAAACAGGGTCAGTGGTAATTCACCCCTCCACTTT. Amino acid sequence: CASSPNRVSGNSPLHF.

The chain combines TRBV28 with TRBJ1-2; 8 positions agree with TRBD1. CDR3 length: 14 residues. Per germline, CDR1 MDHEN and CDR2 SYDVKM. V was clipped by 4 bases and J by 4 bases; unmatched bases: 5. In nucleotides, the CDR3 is TGTGCCAGCAGTTACCAGGGGGCGCGCTATGGCTACACCTTC. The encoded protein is CASSYQGARYGYTF.

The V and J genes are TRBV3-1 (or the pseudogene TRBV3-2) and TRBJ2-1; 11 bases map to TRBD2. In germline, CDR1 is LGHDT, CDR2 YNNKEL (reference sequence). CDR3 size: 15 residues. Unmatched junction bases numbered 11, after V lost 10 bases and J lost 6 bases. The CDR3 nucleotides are TGTGCCACCCTGAATTTAGCGGGGGGGGTCAATGAGCAGTTCTTC. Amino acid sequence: CATLNLAGGVNEQFF.

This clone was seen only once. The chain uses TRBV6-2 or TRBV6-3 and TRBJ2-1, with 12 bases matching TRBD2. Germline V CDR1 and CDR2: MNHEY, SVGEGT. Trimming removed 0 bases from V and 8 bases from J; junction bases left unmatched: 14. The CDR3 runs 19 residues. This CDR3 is CASSYSGAKGLAGTDEQFF. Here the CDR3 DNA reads TGTGCCAGCAGTTACTCTGGCGCGAAAGGACTAGCGGGAACGGATGAGCAGTTCTTC.

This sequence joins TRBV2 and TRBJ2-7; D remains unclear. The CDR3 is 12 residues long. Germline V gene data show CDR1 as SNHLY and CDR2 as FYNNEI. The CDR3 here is CVSSDGRLEQYV. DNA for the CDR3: TGTGTCAGCAGTGATGGGCGCCTCGAGCAGTACGTC.

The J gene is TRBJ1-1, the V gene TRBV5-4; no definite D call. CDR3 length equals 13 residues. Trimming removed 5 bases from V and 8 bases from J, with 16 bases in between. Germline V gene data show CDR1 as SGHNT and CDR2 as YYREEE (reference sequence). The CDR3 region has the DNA TGTGCCAGCAGACGCGCCGGGGTTACAGAAGCTTTCTTT. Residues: CASRRAGVTEAFF.

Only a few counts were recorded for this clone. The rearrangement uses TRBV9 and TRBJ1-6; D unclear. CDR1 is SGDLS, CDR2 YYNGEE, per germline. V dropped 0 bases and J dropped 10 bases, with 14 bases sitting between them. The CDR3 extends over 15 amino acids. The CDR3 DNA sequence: TGTGCCAGCAGCGTAGTTCCAACGGGTAGATCACCCCTCCACTTT. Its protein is CASSVVPTGRSPLHF.

CDR3: CASSPRGPVQETQYF. In DNA, the CDR3 is TGCGCCAGCAGCCCCAGGGGGCCCGTCCAAGAGACCCAGTACTTC. The rearrangement uses TRBV5-1 and TRBJ2-5; TRBD1 matches 8 bases. J lost 1 base, V lost 4 bases, and 6 bases had no gene match. The CDR3 runs to 15 residues. Germline assignment: CDR1 SGHRS and CDR2 YFSETQ.

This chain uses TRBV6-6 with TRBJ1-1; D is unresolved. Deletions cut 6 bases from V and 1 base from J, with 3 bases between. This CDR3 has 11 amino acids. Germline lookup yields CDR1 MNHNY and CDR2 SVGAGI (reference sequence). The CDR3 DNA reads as TGTGCCAGCAGGGCGAACACTGAAGCTTTCTTT. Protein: CASRANTEAFF.

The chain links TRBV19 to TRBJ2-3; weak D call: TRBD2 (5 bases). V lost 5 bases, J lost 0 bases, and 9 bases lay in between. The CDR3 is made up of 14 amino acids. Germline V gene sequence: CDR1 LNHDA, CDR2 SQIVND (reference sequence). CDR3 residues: CASSPRTSTDTQYF. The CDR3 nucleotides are TGTGCCAGTAGTCCTCGGACTAGCACAGATACGCAGTATTTT. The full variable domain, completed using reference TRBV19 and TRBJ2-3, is DGGITQSPKYLFRKEGQNVTLSCEQNLNHDAMYWYRQDPGQGLRLIYYSQIVNDFQKGDIAEGYSVSREKKESFPLTVTSAQKNPTAFYLCASSPRTSTDTQYFGPGTRLTVL.

The CDR3 region has the DNA TGTGCCAGCAGTAACGGAGGGAATTCACCCCTCCACTTT. Its protein is CASSNGGNSPLHF. The chain couples TRBV14 to TRBJ1-6; D uncertain. Between the trimmed V and J ends, which lost 6 bases and 7 bases, there was a span of 10 bases. In germline, CDR1 is SGHDN, CDR2 FVKESK. The length of the CDR3 is 13 residues.

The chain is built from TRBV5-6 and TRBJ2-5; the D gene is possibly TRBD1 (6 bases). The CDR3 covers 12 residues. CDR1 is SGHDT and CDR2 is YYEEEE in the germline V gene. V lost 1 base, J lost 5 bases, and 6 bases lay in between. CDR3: CASSLRGETQYF. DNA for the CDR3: TGTGCCAGCAGCTTGAGGGGGGAGACCCAGTACTTC.

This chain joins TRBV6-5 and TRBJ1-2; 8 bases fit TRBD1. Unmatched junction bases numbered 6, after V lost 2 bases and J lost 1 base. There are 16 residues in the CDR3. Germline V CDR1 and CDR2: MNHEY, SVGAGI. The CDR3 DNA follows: TGTGCCAGCAGTTACATGGGACAGGCCTTTAACTATGGCTACACCTTC. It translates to CASSYMGQAFNYGYTF.

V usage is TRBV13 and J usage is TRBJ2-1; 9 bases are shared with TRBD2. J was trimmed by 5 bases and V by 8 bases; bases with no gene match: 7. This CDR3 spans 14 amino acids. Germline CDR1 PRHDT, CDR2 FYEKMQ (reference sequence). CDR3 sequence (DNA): TGTGCCAGCCTTCGGCGGGGGGGCCACAATGAGCAGTTCTTC. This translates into CASLRRGGHNEQFF.

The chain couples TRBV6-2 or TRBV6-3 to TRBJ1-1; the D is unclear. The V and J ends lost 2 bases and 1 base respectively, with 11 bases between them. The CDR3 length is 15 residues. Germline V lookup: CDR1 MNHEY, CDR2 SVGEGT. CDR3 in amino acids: CASSYPLAENTEAFF. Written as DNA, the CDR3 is TGTGCCAGCAGTTACCCCCTGGCGGAGAACACTGAAGCTTTCTTT.

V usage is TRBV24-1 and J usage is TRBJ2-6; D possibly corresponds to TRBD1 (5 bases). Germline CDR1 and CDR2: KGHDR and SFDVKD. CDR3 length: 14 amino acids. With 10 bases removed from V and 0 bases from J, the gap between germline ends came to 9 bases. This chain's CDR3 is CATQQASGANVLTF. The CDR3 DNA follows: TGTGCCACTCAACAGGCCTCTGGGGCCAACGTCCTGACTTTC.

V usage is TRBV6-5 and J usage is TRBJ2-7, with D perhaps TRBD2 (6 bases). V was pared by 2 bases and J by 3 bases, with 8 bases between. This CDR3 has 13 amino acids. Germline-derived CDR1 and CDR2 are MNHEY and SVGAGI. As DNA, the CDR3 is TGTGCCAGCAGTTACCCGGAGGGCTACGAGCAGTACTTC. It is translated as CASSYPEGYEQYF.

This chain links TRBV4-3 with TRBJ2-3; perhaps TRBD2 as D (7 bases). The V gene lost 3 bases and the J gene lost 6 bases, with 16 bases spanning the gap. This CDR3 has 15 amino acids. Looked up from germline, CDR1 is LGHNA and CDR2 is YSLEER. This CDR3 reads CASSHLGGGGDTQYF. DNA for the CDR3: TGCGCCAGCAGCCACCTAGGGGGGGGTGGGGATACGCAGTATTTT.

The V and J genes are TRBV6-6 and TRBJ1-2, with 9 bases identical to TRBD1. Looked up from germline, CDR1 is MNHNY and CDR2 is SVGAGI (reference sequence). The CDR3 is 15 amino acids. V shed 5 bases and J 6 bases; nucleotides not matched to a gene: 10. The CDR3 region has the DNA TGTGCCAGCAGTGACCCGGGACAGGGCCGGGATGGCTACACCTTC. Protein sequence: CASSDPGQGRDGYTF.

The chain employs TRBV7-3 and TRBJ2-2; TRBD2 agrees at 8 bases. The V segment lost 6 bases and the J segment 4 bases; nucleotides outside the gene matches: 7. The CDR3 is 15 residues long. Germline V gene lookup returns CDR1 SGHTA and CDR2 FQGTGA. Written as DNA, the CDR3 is TGTGCCAGCAGGGCCGCGGGGGGACGCACCGGGGAGCTGTTTTTT. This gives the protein CASRAAGGRTGELFF.

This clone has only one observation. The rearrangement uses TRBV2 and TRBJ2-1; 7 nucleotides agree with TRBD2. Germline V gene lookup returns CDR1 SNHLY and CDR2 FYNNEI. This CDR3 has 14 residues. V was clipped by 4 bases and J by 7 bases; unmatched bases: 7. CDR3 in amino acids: CASSVGGSVNEQFF. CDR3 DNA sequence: TGTGCCAGCAGTGTGGGCGGGAGTGTAAATGAGCAGTTCTTC. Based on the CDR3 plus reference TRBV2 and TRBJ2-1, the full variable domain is EPEVTQTPSHQVTQMGQEVILRCVPISNHLYFYWYRQILGQKVEFLVSFYNNEISEKSEIFDDQFSVERPDGSNFTLKIRSTKLEDSAMYFCASSVGGSVNEQFFGPGTRLTVL.

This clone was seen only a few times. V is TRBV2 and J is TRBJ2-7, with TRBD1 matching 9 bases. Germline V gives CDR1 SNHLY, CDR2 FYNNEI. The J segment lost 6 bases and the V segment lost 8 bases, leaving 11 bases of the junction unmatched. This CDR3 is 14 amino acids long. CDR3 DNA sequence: TGTGCCAGCTCCCGGATACAGGGGGCAGCCGAGCAGTACGTC. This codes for CASSRIQGAAEQYV.

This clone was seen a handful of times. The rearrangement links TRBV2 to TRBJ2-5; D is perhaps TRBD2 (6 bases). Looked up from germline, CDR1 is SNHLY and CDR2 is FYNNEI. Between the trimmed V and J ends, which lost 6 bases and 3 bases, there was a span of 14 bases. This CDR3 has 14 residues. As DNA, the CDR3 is TGTGCCAGCAGAACGGGGGATCCCAAAGAGACCCAGTACTTC. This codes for CASRTGDPKETQYF.

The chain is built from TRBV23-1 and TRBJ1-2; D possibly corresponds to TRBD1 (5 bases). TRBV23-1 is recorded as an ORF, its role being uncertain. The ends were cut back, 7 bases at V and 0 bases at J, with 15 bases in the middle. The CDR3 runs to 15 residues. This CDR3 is CASTDSPGPNYGYTF. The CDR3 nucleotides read TGCGCCAGCACCGACAGCCCAGGTCCTAACTATGGCTACACCTTC.